A selection of T cell receptor beta chains follows, all from one sample in a study of blood T cell repertoires in COVID-19. Produced via immunoSEQ multiplex PCR; TCRdb's table is partial and in-frame only. Of around 120,000 clones in the sample, about 79% were seen once. Sequenced: peripheral blood. These TCRs come from a woman aged 80 or over with acute or convalescent COVID-19. Both conserved end residues are part of each CDR3. Each record gives: D gene, V gene, J gene, clone size, CDR3 DNA, CDR3 protein. D genes are given only for firm matches. The size entry is marked missing in some rows and otherwise reads once, few, many or a size class.

TRBD1	TRBV13	TRBJ1-1	.	TGTGCCAGCAGCTCCGGACAGGCCTTCACTGAAGCTTTCTTT	CASSSGQAFTEAFF
.	TRBV7-3	TRBJ1-4	.	TGTGCCAGCAGTTCCGACTTGGCCGGGTCCTTTAATGAAAAACTGTTTTTT	CASSSDLAGSFNEKLFF
TRBD2	TRBV19	TRBJ2-5	once	TGTGCCAGTAGTATCGGACTAGCGGTACAAGAGACCCAGTACTTC	CASSIGLAVQETQYF
.	TRBV4-2	TRBJ1-5	.	TGTGCCAGCAGCCAAGACCAACAGCTTAATCAGCCCCAGCATTTT	CASSQDQQLNQPQHF
.	TRBV29-1	TRBJ1-2	few	TGCAGCGTCGGCGGGGGGGCTGATGGCTACACCTTC	CSVGGGADGYTF
.	TRBV27	TRBJ1-5	once	TGTGCCAGCGCGGAAGGGACATACTCAACCTGGGGCAATCAGCCCCAGCATTTT	CASAEGTYSTWGNQPQHF
.	TRBV7-2	TRBJ1-1	.	TGTGCCAGCAGCGGACAGAGGAACACTGAAGCTTTCTTT	CASSGQRNTEAFF
.	TRBV3-1/TRBV3-2	TRBJ2-1	.	TGTGCCAGCAGCAGGAGGGTCAGTGAGCAGTTCTTC	CASSRRVSEQFF
.	TRBV7-9	TRBJ2-7	few	TGTGCCAGCAGCCGGGTTTCCTACGAGCAGTACTTC	CASSRVSYEQYF
.	TRBV15	TRBJ1-5	once	TGTGCCACCAGCAGAGTGACAGAGGCCAATCAGCCCCAGCATTTT	CATSRVTEANQPQHF
TRBD1	TRBV28	TRBJ2-5	.	TGTGCCAGCAGTAAAACAGGGGGCTCGGAGACCCAGTACTTC	CASSKTGGSETQYF
TRBD2	TRBV6-2/TRBV6-3	TRBJ2-1	once	TGTGCCAGCAGTGCTAGCGGGGGGGGCGTAAGGAATGAGCAGTTCTTC	CASSASGGGVRNEQFF
.	TRBV5-1	TRBJ1-1	.	TGCGCCAGCAGTTTGGACAGTTTGAACACTGAAGCTTTCTTT	CASSLDSLNTEAFF
.	TRBV30	TRBJ2-7	.	TGTGCCTGGAGTGTACAGCGGGCCGAGAGCGAGCAGTACTTC	CAWSVQRAESEQYF
TRBD1	TRBV5-1	TRBJ1-4	.	TGCGCCAGCAGCTCCGAGACAGGGCTGAATGAAAAACTGTTTTTT	CASSSETGLNEKLFF
TRBD2	TRBV6-2/TRBV6-3	TRBJ2-3	few	TGTGCCAGCAGTCTAGCGGGAAGAGGAGATACGCAGTATTTT	CASSLAGRGDTQYF
.	TRBV3-1/TRBV3-2	TRBJ2-5	.	TGTGCCAGCAGCCAAGGTTTTCTAGCATCGAAGACCCAGTACTTC	CASSQGFLASKTQYF
TRBD2	TRBV4-3	TRBJ2-1	.	TGCGCCAGCAGCCATCTTAGCGGGAGTTTGAATGAGCAGTTCTTC	CASSHLSGSLNEQFF
TRBD2	TRBV9	TRBJ2-3	.	TGTGCCAGCAGCTCACTAGCGGGAGGGGAGGATACGCAGTATTTT	CASSSLAGGEDTQYF
.	TRBV2	TRBJ1-2	few	TGTGCCAGCAGTAGGGGTCGGCTGACATTCCTTTATGGCTACACCTTC	CASSRGRLTFLYGYTF
.	TRBV19	TRBJ2-1	.	TGTGCCAGTAGTCCCTACCCAGACATCTACAATGAGCAGTTCTTC	CASSPYPDIYNEQFF
TRBD1	TRBV30	TRBJ1-5	.	TGTGCCTGGGGACAGGTTAGCAATCAGCCCCAGCATTTT	CAWGQVSNQPQHF
.	TRBV6-1	TRBJ2-7	once	TGTGCCAGCAGTGAAGGACACTCCCAGCTGGGCGAGCAGTACTTC	CASSEGHSQLGEQYF
.	TRBV7-2	TRBJ2-7	.	TGTGCCAGCAGCTTAGCAGGGCAGGGAATGAGGGAGCAGTACTTC	CASSLAGQGMREQYF
.	TRBV4-1	TRBJ1-2	few	TGCGCCAGCAGCCAAGGGGCCCCCGGTGGCTACACCTTC	CASSQGAPGGYTF
.	TRBV4-2	TRBJ1-4	few	TGTGCCAGCAGCCAAGATCCGTGGGCAGGGCGAACAACTAATGAAAAACTGTTTTTT	CASSQDPWAGRTTNEKLFF
.	TRBV23-1	TRBJ2-7	.	TGCGCCAGCCAAGGGGGGGGGACTGGCTCCTCTAGCTCCTACGAGCAGTACTTC	CASQGGGTGSSSSYEQYF